This TCR beta chain is drawn from a study of blood T cell repertoires in COVID-19. Deletions cut 5 bases from V and 4 bases from J, with 14 bases between. The CDR3 runs 15 residues. CDR1 SGHNT and CDR2 YENEEA come from the germline V gene. TCRdb's table, derived via immunoSEQ multiplex PCR, lists solely in-frame clones and lacks some. This table has a few hundred thousand clones, roughly 86% appearing once. The receptor was derived from a woman between 25 and 40 years old with COVID-19, enrolled during active disease. Source material: peripheral blood. The V call is TRBV11-3, the J call TRBJ2-2; weak D call: TRBD2 (6 bases). The CDR3 loop reads CASSQGTAITGELFF. The CDR3 region has the DNA TGTGCCAGCAGCCAAGGGACTGCGATCACCGGGGAGCTGTTTTTT.